These 5 T cell receptor beta chains were all obtained from the same sample, sequenced in a study of sequential checkpoint blockade in melanoma. Method: immunoSEQ multiplex PCR; TCRdb's copy keeps in-frame clones and lacks some. The table lists 25,000 to 35,000 clones, 83% of them singletons. Treatment given: randomized to nivolumab then ipilimumab (arm A) or the reverse (arm B). The starting material was CD8+ T cells sorted from blood (inferred from file names), obtained from a patient given nivolumab and ipilimumab in sequence. The receptor set was obtained from a human donor with melanoma.

J is TRBJ2-5 and V is TRBV7-9; the D gene is possibly TRBD2 (6 bases). Germline V gene lookup returns CDR1 SEHNR and CDR2 FQNEAQ (reference sequence). The CDR3 is 14 residues long. V was cut by 0 bases and J by 4 bases, with 9 bases left in between. CDR3 bases: TGTGCCAGCAGCTTAGCGCGGCGGGGAGAGACCCAGTACTTC. Encoded protein: CASSLARRGETQYF. The variable domain in full, completed from reference TRBV7-9 and TRBJ2-5, reads DTGVSQNPRHKITKRGQNVTFRCDPISEHNRLYWYRQTLGQGPEFLTYFQNEAQLEKSRLLSDRFSAERPKGSFSTLEIQRTEQGDSAMYLCASSLARRGETQYFGPGTRLLVL.

V usage is TRBV10-2 and J usage is TRBJ1-1, with D possibly being TRBD1 (6 bases). The CDR3 extends over 14 amino acids. V was trimmed by 2 bases and J by 1 base, leaving 8 bases between them. Germline values: CDR1 WSHSY, CDR2 SAAADI. As DNA, the CDR3 is TGCGCCAGCAGTGAGAGGGGGACGAACACTGAAGCTTTCTTT. Translation: CASSERGTNTEAFF.

The gene calls are TRBV4-3 and TRBJ1-1; D uncertain. Trimming cost V 4 bases and J 1 base, with 16 bases left between them. From germline, CDR1 is LGHNA and CDR2 YSLEER. The CDR3 extends over 16 amino acids. The CDR3 DNA reads TGCGCCAGCAGCCTTACAGCTTACCCCCCGAACACTGAAGCTTTCTTT. Residues: CASSLTAYPPNTEAFF.

The chain couples TRBV6-4 to TRBJ2-3; D may be TRBD2 (5 bases). The CDR3 extends over 15 amino acids. Trimming stripped 0 bases from V and 0 bases from J, with 7 bases between. CDR1 is MRHNA, CDR2 SNTAGT, per germline. The CDR3 DNA is TGTGCCAGCAGTGACTCGACGGGGAGCACAGATACGCAGTATTTT. It yields the protein CASSDSTGSTDTQYF.

The V call is TRBV6-5, the J call TRBJ1-2; a possible D gene is TRBD1 (6 bases). CDR1 is MNHEY and CDR2 is SVGAGI in the germline V gene. The CDR3 extends over 15 amino acids. V dropped 0 bases and J dropped 1 base, with 9 bases sitting between them. Written as DNA, the CDR3 is TGTGCCAGCAGTTACTCGATGGACAGTAACTATGGCTACACCTTC. This gives the protein CASSYSMDSNYGYTF.